A single sample gave rise to the 20 T cell receptor beta chains below, sequenced in a study of T cells in Graves' hyperthyroidism and ophthalmopathy. TCR beta CDR3 region amplification was performed from RNA transcripts. The primer set for the first-round RT-PCR of the TCR CDR3 was HTBI. TCRdb re-called the multiplex PCR reads through MiXCR, storing one row per CDR3 protein. Altogether approximately 690,000 distinct CDR3 sequences are present, 20% being singletons, with the ten largest covering about 35%. Material: blood. The origin of the receptors is a man younger than 40 with Graves' ophthalmopathy.

This clonotype was picked up many times. This sequence joins TRBV7-2 and TRBJ1-5; maybe TRBD1 (5 bases). Germline values: CDR1 SGHTA, CDR2 FQGNSA. CDR3 length: 17 residues. The ends were cut back, 0 bases at V and 6 bases at J, with 18 bases in the middle. The CDR3 reads CASSLAPSGQGGQPQHF. The CDR3 DNA is TGTGCCAGCAGCTTAGCGCCCTCTGGGCAGGGTGGTCAGCCCCAGCATTTT.

This chain joins TRBV27 and TRBJ1-2; maybe TRBD1 (6 bases). The V gene's germline CDR1 is MNHEY and CDR2 SMNVEV (reference sequence). With 10 bases removed from V and 3 bases from J, the gap between germline ends came to 15 bases. The CDR3 consists of 13 residues. The CDR3 DNA follows: TGTGCCACCGCGGACAGCCCCGACTATGGCTACACCTTC. Amino acids: CATADSPDYGYTF.

This clonotype was counted many times. The chain links TRBV12-3 or TRBV12-4 to TRBJ1-1; no clear D. The V and J ends lost 2 bases and 0 bases respectively, with 13 bases between them. CDR3 size: 16 residues. The CDR3 sequence is CASSLMGMTMNTEAFF. In nucleotides, the CDR3 is TGTGCCAGCAGTTTAATGGGGATGACGATGAACACTGAAGCTTTCTTT.

This clonotype was recorded a few times. The chain has TRBV20-1 and TRBJ2-3, with 11 bases identical to TRBD2. Germline CDR1 and CDR2: DFQATT and SNEGSKA (reference sequence). This CDR3 contains 17 residues. V was clipped by 1 base and J by 6 bases; unmatched bases: 12. The CDR3: CSARVAVLAGDGDTQYF. The CDR3 DNA reads TGCAGTGCTAGAGTTGCGGTACTAGCGGGAGATGGGGATACGCAGTATTTT.

This clonotype showed up many times. This chain uses TRBV27 with TRBJ2-2; D gene uncertain. The ends were cut back, 2 bases at V and 1 base at J, with 2 bases in the middle. This CDR3 is 13 amino acids long. CDR1 and CDR2 (germline): MNHEY, SMNVEV (reference sequence). CDR3: CASSLGNTGELFF. The CDR3 DNA follows: TGTGCCAGCAGTTTAGGGAACACCGGGGAGCTGTTTTTT.

This rearrangement joins TRBV5-1 to TRBJ2-2; 10 bases are shared with TRBD2. The CDR3 contains 17 residues. Per germline, CDR1 SGHRS and CDR2 YFSETQ. V lost 2 bases, J lost 0 bases, and 4 bases stayed unmatched. CDR3 loop: CASSLLAGLTNTGELFF. CDR3 coding DNA: TGCGCCAGCAGCTTACTAGCGGGACTAACGAACACCGGGGAGCTGTTTTTT.

This chain joins TRBV7-9 and TRBJ2-7; TRBD1 aligns across 9 bases. With V trimmed by 4 bases and J by 2 bases, 9 bases remained unmatched. The CDR3 has 16 amino acids. CDR1 and CDR2 (germline): SEHNR, FQNEAQ (reference sequence). The CDR3 DNA reads as TGTGCCAGCAGCTCGCCATCGAGGACAGGGGCCTACGAGCAGTACTTC. Translation gives CASSSPSRTGAYEQYF.

The rearrangement joins TRBV13 to TRBJ2-5, with 10 bases identical to TRBD1. This CDR3 region has 16 residues. The V gene end was trimmed by 1 base and the J gene end by 2 bases; junction bases not matched to a gene: 4. Germline CDR1 PRHDT, CDR2 FYEKMQ (reference sequence). CDR3 sequence: CASSLERGQGQETQYF. The CDR3 region has the DNA TGTGCCAGCAGCTTAGAGCGGGGACAGGGGCAAGAGACCCAGTACTTC. The whole variable domain, filled in from reference TRBV13 and TRBJ2-5, reads AAGVIQSPRHLIKEKRETATLKCYPIPRHDTVYWYQQGPGQDPQFLISFYEKMQSDKGSIPDRFSAQQFSDYHSELNMSSLELGDSALYFCASSLERGQGQETQYFGPGTRLLVL.

To note about this clonotype: A much larger clone sits a single nucleotide away, making a read error possible. This is likely a read error, given that the CDR3 carries no conserved phenylalanine or tryptophan at its end. V gene TRBV30 combines with J gene TRBJ1-2, with a tentative D call TRBD1 (6 bases). Germline assignment: CDR1 GTSNPN and CDR2 SVGIG (reference sequence). V gave up 5 bases and J gave up 5 bases, with 12 bases separating them. The CDR3 consists of 12 residues. The chain's CDR3 is CAWGTRVYGYTS. CDR3 DNA sequence: TGTGCCTGGGGGACAAGGGTTTATGGCTACACCTCC.

This clonotype was found many times. The chain carries TRBV11-2 and TRBJ2-7, with D uncertain. The CDR3 runs to 13 residues. Trimming removed 2 bases at V and 4 bases at J, with 9 bases between. Germline V gives CDR1 SGHAT, CDR2 FQNNGV. The CDR3 bases are TGTGCCAGCAGCTTATGGGTAGGATACGAGCAGTACTTC. Its protein product is CASSLWVGYEQYF.

The chain joins TRBV11-2 to TRBJ1-3; no firm D call. Germline-derived CDR1 and CDR2 are SGHAT and FQNNGV. The V end lost 3 bases, the J end lost 0 bases, and 3 bases lay between the germline ends. CDR3 size: 13 residues. This CDR3 is CASSFVSGNTIYF. Written as DNA, the CDR3 is TGTGCCAGCAGCTTTGTCTCTGGAAACACCATATATTTT.

This clonotype came up a few times. The chain recombines TRBV12-3 or TRBV12-4 with TRBJ2-3, with a tentative D call TRBD2 (6 bases). V was trimmed by 5 bases and J by 2 bases, leaving 23 bases between them. CDR3 length equals 18 residues. In DNA form, the CDR3 reads TGTGCCAGCAGTCATTTCGTCGGAGGGCTACTTGACACAGATACGCAGTATTTT. Amino acid sequence: CASSHFVGGLLDTDTQYF.

About this clonotype: A read error may explain this, as a much larger clone is one base away. This sequence joins TRBV5-1 and TRBJ1-1, with D uncertain. Trimming removed 0 bases from V and 6 bases from J, with 12 bases in between. CDR3 length: 14 amino acids. CDR1 is SGHRS and CDR2 is YFSETQ in the germline V gene. CDR3 residues: CASSLGEGVAEAFF. The CDR3 region has the DNA TGCGCCAGCAGCTTGGGCGAAGGTGTCGCTGAAGCTTTCTTT.

The table lists this clonotype with many counts. The CDR3 sequence: CASSTYRGPAEAFF. For the CDR3, the DNA is TGTGCCAGCAGCACATACAGGGGGCCTGCTGAAGCTTTCTTT. The chain couples TRBV12-3 or TRBV12-4 to TRBJ1-1; 9 bases fit TRBD1. The CDR3 length is 14 residues. V was clipped by 6 bases and J by 6 bases; unmatched bases: 8.

This clonotype was counted ten times or more. The V call is TRBV12-3 or TRBV12-4, the J call TRBJ1-5, with D tentatively TRBD1 (6 bases). The V end was cut by 0 bases, the J end by 5 bases, with 11 bases between. This CDR3 comprises 15 residues. In DNA form, the CDR3 reads TGTGCCAGCAGTTTAGCGGACAGATTCGATCAGCCCCAGCATTTT. Translated, it gives CASSLADRFDQPQHF.

The chain couples TRBV11-2 to TRBJ2-3; 14 nucleotides agree with TRBD2. This CDR3 contains 15 residues. J gave up 6 bases and V 5 bases, and 4 bases lay outside the gene matches. In germline, CDR1 is SGHAT, CDR2 FQNNGV. In DNA form, the CDR3 reads TGTGCCAGCAGCGAGGGACTAGCGGGAGTGGATACGCAGTATTTT. Its translation: CASSEGLAGVDTQYF.

The chain is built from TRBV5-1 and TRBJ2-1, with 14 nucleotides matching TRBD2. CDR3 length: 19 amino acids. The V and J ends lost 4 bases and 0 bases, in that order; junction bases with no gene match: 9. CDR1 and CDR2 (germline): SGHRS, YFSETQ. CDR3 protein: CASSMWGTSGRDSYNEQFF. The CDR3 coding sequence is TGCGCCAGCAGCATGTGGGGGACTAGCGGGAGAGACTCCTACAATGAGCAGTTCTTC.

The rearrangement links TRBV29-1 to TRBJ1-2; 7 nucleotides align to TRBD1. Trimming at V came to 0 bases and at J to 0 bases, leaving 13 bases not matched to a gene. Germline V lookup: CDR1 SQVTM, CDR2 ANQGSEA. This CDR3 comprises 18 residues. The CDR3 DNA reads as TGCAGCGTTGAAGATTATATTTCCGGGACAGAAGCTAACTATGGCTACACCTTC. It specifies CSVEDYISGTEANYGYTF.

Only a few counts were recorded for this clonotype. V usage is TRBV7-9 and J usage is TRBJ1-4; no clear D gene. Germline V gene lookup returns CDR1 SEHNR and CDR2 FQNEAQ (reference sequence). The CDR3 runs to 15 residues. V lost 5 bases and J 1 base, leaving 11 bases between the germline ends. CDR3 nucleotide sequence: TGTGCCAGCAGCCCCAACCTCCGAACTAATGAAAAACTGTTTTTT. This codes for CASSPNLRTNEKLFF.

This clonotype was seen a few times. This chain connects TRBV28 to TRBJ2-2; 8 bases are shared with TRBD1. V was clipped by 1 base and J by 5 bases; unmatched bases: 6. Germline loops: CDR1 MDHEN, CDR2 SYDVKM. This CDR3 region has 16 residues. In nucleotides, the CDR3 is TGTGCCAGCAGTTTATCCGGGACAGGACCTACCGGGGAGCTGTTTTTT. Its translation is CASSLSGTGPTGELFF.